This TCR beta chain was documented in a study of blood T cells in healthy people across ages. The CDR3 runs to 15 residues. The germline gives CDR1 SGHAT, CDR2 FQDESV (reference sequence). V dropped 2 bases and J dropped 11 bases, with 21 bases sitting between them. Extractions gave at least 6 micrograms of total RNA per sample. A second PCR of 7 to 11 cycles used a sample-barcoded 5' primer and a J-beta primer mix. A single record per CDR3 protein comes from TCRdb applying MiXCR to the 5' RACE reads. The sample has about 1.6 million distinct CDR3 sequences, 30% to 35% seen once. Sequenced: blood. V is TRBV11-1 and J is TRBJ2-5; D possibly corresponds to TRBD1 (6 bases). This receptor was obtained from a woman in her 30s in good health. In DNA form, the CDR3 reads TGTGCCAGCAGCTTAACCGGACAGCTTACGCAGGAGCAGTACTTC. As protein: CASSLTGQLTQEQYF.